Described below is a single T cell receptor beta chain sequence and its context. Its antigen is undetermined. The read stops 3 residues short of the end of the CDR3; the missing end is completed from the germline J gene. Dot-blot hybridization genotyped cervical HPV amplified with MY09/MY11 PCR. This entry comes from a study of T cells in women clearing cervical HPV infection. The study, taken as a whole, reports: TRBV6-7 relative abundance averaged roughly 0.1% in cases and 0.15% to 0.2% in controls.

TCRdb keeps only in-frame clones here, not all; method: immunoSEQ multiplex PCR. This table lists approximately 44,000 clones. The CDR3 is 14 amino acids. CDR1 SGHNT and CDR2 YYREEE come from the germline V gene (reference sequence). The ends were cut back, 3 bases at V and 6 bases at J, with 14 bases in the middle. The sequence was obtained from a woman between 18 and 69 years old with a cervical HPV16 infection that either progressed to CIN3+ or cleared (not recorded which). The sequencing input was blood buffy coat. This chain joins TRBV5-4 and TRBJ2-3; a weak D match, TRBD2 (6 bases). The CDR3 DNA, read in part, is TGTGCCAGCAGCTCTGGGACTCTATTGGATACG. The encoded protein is CASSSGTLLDT. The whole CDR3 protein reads CASSSGTLLDTQYF.